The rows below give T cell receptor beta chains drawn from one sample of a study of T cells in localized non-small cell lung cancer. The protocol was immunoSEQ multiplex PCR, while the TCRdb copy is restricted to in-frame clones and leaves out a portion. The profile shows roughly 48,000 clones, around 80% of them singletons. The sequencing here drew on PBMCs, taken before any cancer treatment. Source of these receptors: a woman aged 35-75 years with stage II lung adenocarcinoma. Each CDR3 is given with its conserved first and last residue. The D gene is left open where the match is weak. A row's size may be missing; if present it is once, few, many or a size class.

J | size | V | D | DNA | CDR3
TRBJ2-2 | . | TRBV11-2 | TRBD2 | TGTGCCAGCAGCGCCGGACTAGCGGGGACGTCGGAGCTGTTTTTT | CASSAGLAGTSELFF
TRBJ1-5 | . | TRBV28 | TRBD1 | TGTGCCAGCAGGCCGCAGGGGGCACGGCAGCCCCAGCATTTT | CASRPQGARQPQHF
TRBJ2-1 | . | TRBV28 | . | TGTGCCAGCAGTTTACTGGGTGGGGATGAGCAGTTCTTC | CASSLLGGDEQFF
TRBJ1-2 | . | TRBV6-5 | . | TGTGCCAGCAGTTCCTCGGGGGAGGGCTACACCTTC | CASSSSGEGYTF
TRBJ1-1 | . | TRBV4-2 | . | TGTGCCAGCAGCCAAGCCATCCTAGGCACTGAAGCTTTCTTT | CASSQAILGTEAFF
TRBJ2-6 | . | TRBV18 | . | TGTGCCAGCTCACCCCTACAGGGACTTCCTATCTCTGGGGCCAACGTCCTGACTTTC | CASSPLQGLPISGANVLTF
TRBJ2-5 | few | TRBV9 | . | TGTGCCAGCAGCGTAGCCCCGACGGCCCAAGAGACCCAGTACTTC | CASSVAPTAQETQYF
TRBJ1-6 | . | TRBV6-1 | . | TGTGCCAGCTGGAGGGCAGCTAATTCACCCCTCCACTTT | CASWRAANSPLHF
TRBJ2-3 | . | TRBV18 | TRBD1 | TGTGCCAGCTCAACAAGACAGGGGAGGAGGGCAGATACGCAGTATTTT | CASSTRQGRRADTQYF
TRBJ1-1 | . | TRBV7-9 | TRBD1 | TGTGCCAGCAGCTTAGAAACACAGGGGCAAGCTTTCTTT | CASSLETQGQAFF
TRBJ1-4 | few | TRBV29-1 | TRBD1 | TGCAGCGTTCAGGGCGCAGGGGGGACTGAAAAACTGTTTTTT | CSVQGAGGTEKLFF
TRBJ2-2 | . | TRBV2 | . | TGTGCCAGCAGTATACGTAGGGCCCCCGGGGAGCTGTTTTTT | CASSIRRAPGELFF
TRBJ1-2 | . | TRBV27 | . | TGTGCCAGCAGTTTGCGGGGATCGAGCAGTAGATACACCTTC | CASSLRGSSSRYTF
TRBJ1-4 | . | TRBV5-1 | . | TGCGCCAGCAGCTTGGCTGGGGCCGGAGGGGAAAAACTGTTTTTT | CASSLAGAGGEKLFF
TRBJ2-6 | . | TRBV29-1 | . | TGCAGCGTCGAAACAGACTCTGGGGCCAACGTCCTGACTTTC | CSVETDSGANVLTF
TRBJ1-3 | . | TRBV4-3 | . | TGCGCCAGCAGCCCCGCCCCCGGAGGGACTGGAAACACCATATATTTT | CASSPAPGGTGNTIYF
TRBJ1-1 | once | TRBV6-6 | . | TGTGCCAGCAGTTACTCGTATGATCGCGCTGAAGCTTTCTTT | CASSYSYDRAEAFF
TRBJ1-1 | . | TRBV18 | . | TGTGCCAGCTCTAGAATGGAGAACACTGAAGCTTTCTTT | CASSRMENTEAFF
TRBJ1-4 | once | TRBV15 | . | TGTGCCACCAGCAGGAATCTGGAGGGTGAAAAACTGTTTTTT | CATSRNLEGEKLFF
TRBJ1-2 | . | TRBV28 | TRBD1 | TGTGCCAGCAGTTTATGGGACAGGGGGCATGGCTACACCTTC | CASSLWDRGHGYTF
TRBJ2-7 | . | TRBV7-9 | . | TGTGCCAGCGGGACGGGTGCAACCTACGAGCAGTACTTC | CASGTGATYEQYF
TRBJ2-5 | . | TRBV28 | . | TGTGCCAGCAGTTTGGCCGAGCGGACAGCACAAGAGACCCAGTACTTC | CASSLAERTAQETQYF
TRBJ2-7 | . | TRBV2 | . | TGTGCCAGCAGTAAGAACTTGTTGTCGGACGAGCAGTACTTC | CASSKNLLSDEQYF
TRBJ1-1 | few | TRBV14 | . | TGTGCCAGCAGCCGGAGTCGGACTGAAGCTTTCTTT | CASSRSRTEAFF
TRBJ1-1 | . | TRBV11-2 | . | TGTGCCAGCAGCCTCTCCAGCTCTCCAAACACTGAAGCTTTCTTT | CASSLSSSPNTEAFF
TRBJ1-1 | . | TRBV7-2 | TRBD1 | TGTGCCAGCAGCGTGACAGGGAGCACTGAAGCTTTCTTT | CASSVTGSTEAFF
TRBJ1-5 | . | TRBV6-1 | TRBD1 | TGTGCCAGCAGTGAAGCCGACAGGGGCTATCAGCCCCAGCATTTT | CASSEADRGYQPQHF
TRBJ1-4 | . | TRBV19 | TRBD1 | TGTGCCAGTAGTATAATGAGGGACAGGGGTTTTGAAAAACTGTTTTTT | CASSIMRDRGFEKLFF
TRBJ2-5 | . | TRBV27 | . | TGTGCCAGCAGTTTTAGAGCGACTCAAGAGACCCAGTACTTC | CASSFRATQETQYF
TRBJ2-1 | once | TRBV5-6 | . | TGTGCCAGCAGTCGAAAGGGCCGCACCTCCTACAATGAGCAGTTCTTC | CASSRKGRTSYNEQFF
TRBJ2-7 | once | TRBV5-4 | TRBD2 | TGTGCCAGCAGCCGGGGGCCTAGCGGGGGGAATATGGCGTACGAGCAGTACTTC | CASSRGPSGGNMAYEQYF
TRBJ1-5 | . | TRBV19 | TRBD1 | TGTGCCAGTACGGGACAGATCCTTAGCAATCAGCCCCAGCATTTT | CASTGQILSNQPQHF
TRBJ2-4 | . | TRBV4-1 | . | TGCGCCAGCAGCCAAGAAGGTACCGCCAAAAACATTCAGTACTTC | CASSQEGTAKNIQYF
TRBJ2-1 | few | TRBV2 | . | TGTGCCAGCAGTGAAGGGACCGGGGTATCCAATGAGCAGTTCTTC | CASSEGTGVSNEQFF
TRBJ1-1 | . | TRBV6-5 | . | TGTGCCAGCGTAACCGCAGGGTCCAGGACTGAAGCTTTCTTT | CASVTAGSRTEAFF
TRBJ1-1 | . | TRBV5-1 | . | TGCGCCAGCAGCCACACGACAGAACCGAACACTGAAGCTTTCTTT | CASSHTTEPNTEAFF